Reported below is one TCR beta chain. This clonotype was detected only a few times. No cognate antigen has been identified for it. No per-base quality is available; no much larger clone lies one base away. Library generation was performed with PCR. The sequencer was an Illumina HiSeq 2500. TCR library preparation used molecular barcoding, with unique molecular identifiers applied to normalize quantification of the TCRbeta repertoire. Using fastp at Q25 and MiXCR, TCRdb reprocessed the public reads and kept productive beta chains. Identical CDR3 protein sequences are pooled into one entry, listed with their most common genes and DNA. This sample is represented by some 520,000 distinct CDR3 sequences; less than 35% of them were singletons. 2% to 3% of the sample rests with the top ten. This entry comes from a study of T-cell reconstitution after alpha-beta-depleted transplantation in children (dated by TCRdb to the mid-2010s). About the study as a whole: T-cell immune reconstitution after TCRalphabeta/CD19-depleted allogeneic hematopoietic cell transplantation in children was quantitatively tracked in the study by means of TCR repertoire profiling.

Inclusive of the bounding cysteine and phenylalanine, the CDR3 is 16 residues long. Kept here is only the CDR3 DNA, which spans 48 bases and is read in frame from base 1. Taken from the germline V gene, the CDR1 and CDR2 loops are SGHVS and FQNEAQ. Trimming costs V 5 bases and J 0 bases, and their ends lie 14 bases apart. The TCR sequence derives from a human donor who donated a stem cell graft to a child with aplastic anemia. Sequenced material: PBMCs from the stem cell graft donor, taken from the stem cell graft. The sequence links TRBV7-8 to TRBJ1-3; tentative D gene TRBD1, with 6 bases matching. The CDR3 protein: CASSTQTGISGNTIYF. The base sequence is TGTGCCAGCAGCACCCAGACAGGAATCTCTGGAAACACCATATATTTT.